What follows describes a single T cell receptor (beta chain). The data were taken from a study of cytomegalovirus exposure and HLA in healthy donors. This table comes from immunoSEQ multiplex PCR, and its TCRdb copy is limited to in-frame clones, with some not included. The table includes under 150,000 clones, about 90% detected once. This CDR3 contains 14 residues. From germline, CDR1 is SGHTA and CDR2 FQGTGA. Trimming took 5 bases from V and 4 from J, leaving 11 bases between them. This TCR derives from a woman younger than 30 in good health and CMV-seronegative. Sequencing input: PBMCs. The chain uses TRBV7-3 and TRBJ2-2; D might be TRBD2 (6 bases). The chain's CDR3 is CASSPMGGTGELFF. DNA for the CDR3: TGTGCCAGCAGCCCGATGGGGGGCACCGGGGAGCTGTTTTTT.